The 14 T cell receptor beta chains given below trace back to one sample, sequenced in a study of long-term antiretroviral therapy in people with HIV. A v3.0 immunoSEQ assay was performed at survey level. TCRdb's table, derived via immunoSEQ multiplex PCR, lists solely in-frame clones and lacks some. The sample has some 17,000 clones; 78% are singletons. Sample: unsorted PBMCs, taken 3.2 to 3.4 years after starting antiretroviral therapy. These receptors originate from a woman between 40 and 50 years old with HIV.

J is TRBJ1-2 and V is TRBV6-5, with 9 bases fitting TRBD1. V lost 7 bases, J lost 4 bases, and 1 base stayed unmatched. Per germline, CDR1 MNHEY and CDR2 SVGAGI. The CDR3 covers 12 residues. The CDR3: CASKGQGYGYTF. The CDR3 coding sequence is TGTGCCAGCAAGGGACAGGGCTATGGCTACACCTTC.

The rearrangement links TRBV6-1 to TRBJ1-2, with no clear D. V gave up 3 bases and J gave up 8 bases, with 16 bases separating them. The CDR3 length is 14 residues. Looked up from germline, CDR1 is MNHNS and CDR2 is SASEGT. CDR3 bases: TGTGCCAGCAGTGAGCAGACGCCGGTACAAGGCTACACCTTC. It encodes CASSEQTPVQGYTF.

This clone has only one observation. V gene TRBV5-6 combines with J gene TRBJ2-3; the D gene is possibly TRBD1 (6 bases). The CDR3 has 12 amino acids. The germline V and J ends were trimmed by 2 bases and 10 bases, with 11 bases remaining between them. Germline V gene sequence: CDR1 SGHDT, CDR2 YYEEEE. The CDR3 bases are TGTGCCAGCAGCTTTACAGGGCAAGCGCAGTATTTT. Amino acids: CASSFTGQAQYF.

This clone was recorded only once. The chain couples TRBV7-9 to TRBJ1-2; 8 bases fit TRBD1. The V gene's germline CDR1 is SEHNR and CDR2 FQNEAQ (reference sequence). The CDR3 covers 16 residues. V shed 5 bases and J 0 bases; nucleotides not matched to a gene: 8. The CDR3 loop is CASSGWTGPTNYGYTF. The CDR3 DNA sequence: TGTGCCAGCAGCGGTTGGACAGGGCCGACTAACTATGGCTACACCTTC.

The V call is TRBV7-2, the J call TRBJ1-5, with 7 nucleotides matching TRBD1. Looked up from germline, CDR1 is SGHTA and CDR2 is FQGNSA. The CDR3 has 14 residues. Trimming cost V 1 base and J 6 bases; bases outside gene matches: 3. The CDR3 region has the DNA TGTGCCAGCAGCTTAGGACAGGGCGCTCAGCCCCAGCATTTT. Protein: CASSLGQGAQPQHF.

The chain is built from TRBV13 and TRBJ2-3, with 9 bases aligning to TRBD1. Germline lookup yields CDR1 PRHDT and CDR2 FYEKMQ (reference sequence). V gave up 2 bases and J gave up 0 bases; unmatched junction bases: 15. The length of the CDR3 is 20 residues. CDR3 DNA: TGTGCCAGCAGCTTAAGGGGACAGGGCAAAGTTCTAACTAGCACAGATACGCAGTATTTT. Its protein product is CASSLRGQGKVLTSTDTQYF.

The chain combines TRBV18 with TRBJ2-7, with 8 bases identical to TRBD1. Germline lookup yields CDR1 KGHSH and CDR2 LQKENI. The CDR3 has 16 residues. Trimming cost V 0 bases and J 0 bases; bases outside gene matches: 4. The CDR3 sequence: CASSPPGTGRSYEQYF. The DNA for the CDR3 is TGTGCCAGCTCACCACCCGGGACAGGACGCTCCTACGAGCAGTACTTC.

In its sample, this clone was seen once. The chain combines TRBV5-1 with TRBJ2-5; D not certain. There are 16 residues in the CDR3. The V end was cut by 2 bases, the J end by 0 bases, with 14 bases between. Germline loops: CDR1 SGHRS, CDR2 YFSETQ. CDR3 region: CASSFSRTMYQETQYF. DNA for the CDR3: TGCGCCAGCAGCTTCTCCAGAACTATGTACCAAGAGACCCAGTACTTC.

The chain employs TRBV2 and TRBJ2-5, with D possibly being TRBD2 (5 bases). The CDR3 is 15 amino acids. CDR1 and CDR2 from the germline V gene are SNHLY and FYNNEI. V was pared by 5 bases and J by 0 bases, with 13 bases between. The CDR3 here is CASSKEGRNQETQYF. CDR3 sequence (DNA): TGTGCCAGCAGTAAAGAGGGCAGGAACCAAGAGACCCAGTACTTC.

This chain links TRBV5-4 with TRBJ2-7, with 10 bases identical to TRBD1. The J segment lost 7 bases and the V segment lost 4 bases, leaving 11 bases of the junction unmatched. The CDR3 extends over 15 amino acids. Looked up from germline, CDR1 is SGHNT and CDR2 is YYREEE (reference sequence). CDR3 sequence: CASSPFRQGAQEQYF. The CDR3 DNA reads TGTGCCAGCAGCCCCTTTAGACAGGGGGCGCAGGAGCAGTACTTC.

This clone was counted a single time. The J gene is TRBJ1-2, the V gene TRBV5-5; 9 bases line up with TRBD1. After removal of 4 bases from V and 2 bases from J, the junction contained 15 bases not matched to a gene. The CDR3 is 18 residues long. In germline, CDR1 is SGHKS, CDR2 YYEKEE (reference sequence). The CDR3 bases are TGTGCCAGCAGCCCGGACATCGGGACAGGGCTAGCCAACTATGGCTACACCTTC. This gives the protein CASSPDIGTGLANYGYTF.

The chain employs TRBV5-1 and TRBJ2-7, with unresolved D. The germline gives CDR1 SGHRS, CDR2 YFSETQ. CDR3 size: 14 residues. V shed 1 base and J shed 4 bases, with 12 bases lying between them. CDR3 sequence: CASSLLESGYEQYF. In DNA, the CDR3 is TGCGCCAGCAGCTTGCTAGAGTCGGGTTACGAGCAGTACTTC.

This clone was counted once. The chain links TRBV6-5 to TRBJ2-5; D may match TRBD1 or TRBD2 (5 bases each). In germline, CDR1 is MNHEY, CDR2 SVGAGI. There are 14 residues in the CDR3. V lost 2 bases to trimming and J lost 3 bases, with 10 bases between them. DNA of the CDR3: TGTGCCAGCAGTTACGGGGGTAGCAAAGAGACCCAGTACTTC. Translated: CASSYGGSKETQYF.

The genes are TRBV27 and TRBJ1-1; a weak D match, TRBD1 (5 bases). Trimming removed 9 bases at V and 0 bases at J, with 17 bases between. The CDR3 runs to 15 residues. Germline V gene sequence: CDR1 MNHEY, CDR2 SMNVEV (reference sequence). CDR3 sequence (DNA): TGTGCCAGTGCGACTAGGGGAAACTTGAACACTGAAGCTTTCTTT. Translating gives CASATRGNLNTEAFF.